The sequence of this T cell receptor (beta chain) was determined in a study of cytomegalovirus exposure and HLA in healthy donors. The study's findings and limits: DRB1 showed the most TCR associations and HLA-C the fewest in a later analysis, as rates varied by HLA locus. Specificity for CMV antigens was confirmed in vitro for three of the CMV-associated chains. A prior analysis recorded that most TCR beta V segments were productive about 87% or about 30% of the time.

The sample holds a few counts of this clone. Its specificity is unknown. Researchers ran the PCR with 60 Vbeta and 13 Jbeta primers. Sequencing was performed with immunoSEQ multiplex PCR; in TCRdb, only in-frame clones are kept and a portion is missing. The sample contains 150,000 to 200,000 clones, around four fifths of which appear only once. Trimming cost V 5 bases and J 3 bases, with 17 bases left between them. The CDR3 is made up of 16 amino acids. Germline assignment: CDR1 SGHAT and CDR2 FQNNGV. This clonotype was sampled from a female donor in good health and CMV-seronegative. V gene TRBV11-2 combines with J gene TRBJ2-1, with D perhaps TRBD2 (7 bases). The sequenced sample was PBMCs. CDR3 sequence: CASSPTGRGSYNEQFF. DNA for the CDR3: TGTGCCAGCAGCCCTACTGGGAGGGGGAGCTACAATGAGCAGTTCTTC.